This TCR beta chain derives from a study of blood T cells in healthy people across ages. It was with a sample-barcoded 5' primer and a J-beta primer mix that a second PCR of roughly 7 to 12 cycles was run. Tags on each cDNA molecule came from a template-switch adaptor with 12 random nucleotides. One entry per CDR3 protein results from TCRdb running MiXCR on the 5' RACE reads. The sample shows approximately 2,000,000 distinct CDR3 sequences, around 42% of them seen only once. This clonotype was seen a single time. Germline CDR1 reads SGHTA; CDR2 reads FQGNSA. CDR3 length equals 15 residues. V gave up 1 base and J gave up 4 bases, with 13 bases separating them. They isolated at least 6 million PBMCs from each sample. Total RNA was extracted at no less than 6 micrograms per sample.

The sequence was obtained from a human donor in good health. The J gene is TRBJ1-2, the V gene TRBV7-2, with a possible D match to TRBD1 (6 bases). Sequencing used blood. This CDR3 is CASSLGAQTGYGYTF. CDR3 DNA sequence: TGTGCCAGCAGCTTAGGGGCCCAGACAGGCTATGGCTACACCTTC.